The 10 T cell receptor beta chains below all came from one sample that was sequenced in a study of T cells in Graves' hyperthyroidism and ophthalmopathy. There were TCR beta CDR3 regions amplified from RNA transcripts. The TCR CDR3 was amplified in a first-round RT-PCR using the HTBI primer set. From the multiplex PCR reads, TCRdb called clonotypes with MiXCR, one entry per CDR3 protein. The table shows approximately 430,000 distinct CDR3 sequences, with less than 20% occurring only once. Sequencing used blood. The receptors come from a woman under 30 with Graves' hyperthyroidism.

In its sample, this clonotype was seen a few times. This chain joins TRBV29-1 and TRBJ1-1; D may be TRBD1 (5 bases). CDR3 size: 13 residues. V was trimmed by 5 bases and J by 3 bases, leaving 13 bases between them. In germline, CDR1 is SQVTM, CDR2 ANQGSEA. The CDR3 DNA sequence: TGCAGCGTTCGGGCTGGACAAGACACTGAAGCTTTCTTT. This translates into CSVRAGQDTEAFF.

This clonotype was counted a few times. Just one base apart from a much larger clone, this may be a read error. The DNA is left out, because the CDR3 cannot be placed on it with certainty; the CDR3 is given as TCRdb lists it. The V gene is TRBV29-1, the J gene TRBJ1-2. Ends included, the CDR3 has 15 residues. CDR1 and CDR2 (germline): SQVTM, ANQGSEA. The chain's CDR3 is CSAAGADFSNYGCTF.

The sample holds many counts of this clonotype. The rearrangement links TRBV7-3 to TRBJ2-7, with D possibly being TRBD2 (5 bases). This CDR3 contains 14 residues. V gave up 0 bases and J gave up 0 bases, with 6 bases separating them. CDR1 SGHTA and CDR2 FQGTGA come from the germline V gene. The CDR3 DNA reads TGTGCCAGCAGCTTAACACGGGACTCCTACGAGCAGTACTTC. Translating it yields CASSLTRDSYEQYF.

This clonotype was seen many times. The chain uses TRBV11-2 and TRBJ2-5; TRBD2 matches at 14 bases. The CDR3 runs 17 residues. Germline lookup yields CDR1 SGHAT and CDR2 FQNNGV. With V trimmed by 2 bases and J by 5 bases, 7 bases remained unmatched. This CDR3 reads CASSLWGLAGEWETQYF. The CDR3 region has the DNA TGTGCCAGCAGCTTATGGGGACTAGCGGGAGAATGGGAGACCCAGTACTTC.

The table lists this clonotype with many counts. The rearrangement links TRBV20-1 to TRBJ2-1; D is unresolved. V was trimmed by 5 bases and J by 6 bases, leaving 5 bases between them. Germline V CDR1 and CDR2: DFQATT, SNEGSKA (reference sequence). This CDR3 has 10 amino acids. In DNA, the CDR3 is TGCAGTGCTTTGGGCAATGAGCAGTTCTTC. Protein: CSALGNEQFF.

The chain is built from TRBV3-1 and TRBJ2-5, with D possibly matching TRBD2 (5 bases). Trimming left V 0 bases short and J 4 bases short, with 15 bases between. The CDR3 consists of 16 residues. Germline V gene sequence: CDR1 LGHDT, CDR2 YNNKEL (reference sequence). The CDR3 DNA reads as TGTGCCAGCAGCCAAGATCTAGCCTCTATCCGAGAGACCCAGTACTTC. Its protein is CASSQDLASIRETQYF.

This clonotype was seen a few times. The chain carries TRBV9 and TRBJ1-2; D not resolved. The germline V gene has CDR1 SGDLS and CDR2 YYNGEE. V lost 0 bases, J lost 7 bases, and 10 bases lay in between. The CDR3 has 13 residues. DNA of the CDR3: TGTGCCAGCAGCGTAGGGACCCTCGGTGGCTACACCTTC. Translated: CASSVGTLGGYTF.

As to this clonotype: A much larger clone sits a single nucleotide away, making a read error possible. This sequence joins TRBV30 and TRBJ1-3; D gene ambiguous. Germline assignment: CDR1 GTSNPN and CDR2 SVGIG (reference sequence). The CDR3 runs 14 residues. Written as DNA, the CDR3 is TGTGCCTGGAGTGTACTCGGCTCTGGAAACGCCATATATTTT. It translates to CAWSVLGSGNAIYF.

This clonotype was recorded at least ten times. The chain is built from TRBV3-1 and TRBJ2-1, with 13 bases that match TRBD2. The CDR3 runs to 18 residues. Losses at the gene ends were 2 bases for V and 7 bases for J; bases not matched to a gene: 11. CDR1 and CDR2 (germline): LGHDT, YNNKEL (reference sequence). In DNA form, the CDR3 reads TGTGCCAGCAGCCAAACTAGCGGGAGGGCCATTCGGGTGAATGAGCAGTTCTTC. Translated, it gives CASSQTSGRAIRVNEQFF.

The chain uses TRBV28 and TRBJ2-3; 14 bases map to TRBD2. The CDR3 consists of 20 residues. V shed 0 bases, J shed 2 bases, and the junction held 10 bases outside the gene matches. The germline V gene encodes CDR1 MDHEN and CDR2 SYDVKM. CDR3 protein: CASSLCCLGTSGGATDTQYF. DNA for the CDR3: TGTGCCAGCAGTTTATGCTGTTTGGGGACTAGCGGGGGAGCCACAGATACGCAGTATTTT.